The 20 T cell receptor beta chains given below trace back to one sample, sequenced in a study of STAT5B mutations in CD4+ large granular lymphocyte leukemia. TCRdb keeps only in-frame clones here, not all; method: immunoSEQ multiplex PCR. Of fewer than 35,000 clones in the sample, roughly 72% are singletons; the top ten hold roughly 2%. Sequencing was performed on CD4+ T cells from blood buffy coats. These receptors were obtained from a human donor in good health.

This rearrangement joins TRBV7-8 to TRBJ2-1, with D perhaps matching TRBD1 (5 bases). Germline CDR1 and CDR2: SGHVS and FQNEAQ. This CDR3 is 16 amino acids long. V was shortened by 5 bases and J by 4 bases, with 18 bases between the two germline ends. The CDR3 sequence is CASSPSGGARYNEQFF. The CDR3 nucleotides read TGTGCCAGCAGCCCTTCGGGTGGGGCTAGGTACAATGAGCAGTTCTTC.

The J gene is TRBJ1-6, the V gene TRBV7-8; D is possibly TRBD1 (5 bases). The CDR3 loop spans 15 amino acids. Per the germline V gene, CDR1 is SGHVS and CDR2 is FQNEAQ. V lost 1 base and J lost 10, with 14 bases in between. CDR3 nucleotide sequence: TGTGCCAGCAGCTTAGTTTCGGGGGTTGGATCACCCCTCCACTTT. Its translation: CASSLVSGVGSPLHF.

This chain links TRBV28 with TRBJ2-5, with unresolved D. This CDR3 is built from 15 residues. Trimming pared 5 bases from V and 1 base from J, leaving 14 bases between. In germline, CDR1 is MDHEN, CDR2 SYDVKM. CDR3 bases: TGTGCCAGCAGTCCCTTCGGGCAGGTCCAAGAGACCCAGTACTTC. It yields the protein CASSPFGQVQETQYF.

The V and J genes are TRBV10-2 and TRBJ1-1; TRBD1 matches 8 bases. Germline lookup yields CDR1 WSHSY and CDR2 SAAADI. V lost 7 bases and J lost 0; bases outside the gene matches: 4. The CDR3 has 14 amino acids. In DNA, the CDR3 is TGCGCCAGCACTCGGACAGGGATGAACACTGAAGCTTTCTTT. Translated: CASTRTGMNTEAFF.

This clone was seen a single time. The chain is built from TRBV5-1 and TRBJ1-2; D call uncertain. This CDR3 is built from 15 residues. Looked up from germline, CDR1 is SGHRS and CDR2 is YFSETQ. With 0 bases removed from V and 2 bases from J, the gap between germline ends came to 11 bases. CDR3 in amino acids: CASSLDRQANYGYTF. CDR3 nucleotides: TGCGCCAGCAGCTTGGATCGGCAGGCAAACTATGGCTACACCTTC. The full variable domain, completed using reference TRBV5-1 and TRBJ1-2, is KAGVTQTPRYLIKTRGQQVTLSCSPISGHRSVSWYQQTPGQGLQFLFEYFSETQRNKGNFPGRFSGRQFSNSRSEMNVSTLELGDSALYLCASSLDRQANYGYTFGSGTRLTVV.

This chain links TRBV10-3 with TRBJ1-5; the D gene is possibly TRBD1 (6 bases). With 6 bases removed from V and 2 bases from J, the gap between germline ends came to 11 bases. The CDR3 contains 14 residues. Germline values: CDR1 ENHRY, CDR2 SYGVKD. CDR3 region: CAIRQGFGNQPQHF. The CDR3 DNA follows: TGTGCCATCAGGCAGGGGTTCGGCAATCAGCCCCAGCATTTT.

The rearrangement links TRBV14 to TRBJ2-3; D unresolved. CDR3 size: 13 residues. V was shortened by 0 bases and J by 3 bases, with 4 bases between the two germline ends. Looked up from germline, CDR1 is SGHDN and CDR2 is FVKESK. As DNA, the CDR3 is TGTGCCAGCAGCCAAGATGGTACAGATACGCAGTATTTT. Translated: CASSQDGTDTQYF.

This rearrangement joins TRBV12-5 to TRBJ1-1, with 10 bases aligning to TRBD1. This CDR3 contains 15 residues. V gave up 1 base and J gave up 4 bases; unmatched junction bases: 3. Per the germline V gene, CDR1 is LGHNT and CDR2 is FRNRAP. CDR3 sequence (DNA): TGTGCTAGTGGTTTGGGACAGGGGGCGCGCACTGAAGCTTTCTTT. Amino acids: CASGLGQGARTEAFF.

CDR3 amino acids: CASSLLGTLSGNTIYF. CDR3 in DNA: TGTGCCAGCAGCTTACTGGGTACGCTCTCTGGAAACACCATATATTTT. The rearrangement joins TRBV7-2 to TRBJ1-3; D is undetermined. Trimming removed 2 bases at V and 0 bases at J, with 11 bases between. The CDR3 totals 16 residues. Germline V gene lookup returns CDR1 SGHTA and CDR2 FQGNSA.

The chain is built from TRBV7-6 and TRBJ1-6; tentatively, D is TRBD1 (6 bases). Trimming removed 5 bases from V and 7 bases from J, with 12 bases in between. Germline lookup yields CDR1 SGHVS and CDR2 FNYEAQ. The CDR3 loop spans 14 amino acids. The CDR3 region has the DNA TGTGCCAGCAGCCCAGGGGTTGTGAATTCACCCCTCCACTTT. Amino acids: CASSPGVVNSPLHF.

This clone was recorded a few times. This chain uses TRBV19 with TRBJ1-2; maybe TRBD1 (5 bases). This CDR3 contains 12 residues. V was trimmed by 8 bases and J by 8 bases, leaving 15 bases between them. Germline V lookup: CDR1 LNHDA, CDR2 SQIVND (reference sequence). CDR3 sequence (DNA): TGTGCCAGTGGGCCTGCCTGGGGCGGCTACACCTTC. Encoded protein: CASGPAWGGYTF.

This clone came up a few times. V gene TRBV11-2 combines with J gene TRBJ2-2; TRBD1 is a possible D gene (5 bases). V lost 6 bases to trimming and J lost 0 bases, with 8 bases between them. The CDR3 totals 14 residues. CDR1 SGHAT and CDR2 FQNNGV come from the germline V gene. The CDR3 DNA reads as TGTGCCAGCAGAGGGGCAGCGAACACCGGGGAGCTGTTTTTT. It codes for CASRGAANTGELFF.

The CDR3 DNA follows: TGCGCCAGCAGCCAAGGAATATCTTCAGATAATGAAAAACTGTTTTTT. It specifies CASSQGISSDNEKLFF. The rearrangement uses TRBV4-1 and TRBJ1-4; no firm D call. The CDR3 has 16 residues. With 1 base removed from V and 4 bases from J, the gap between germline ends came to 13 bases. The V gene's germline CDR1 is MGHRA and CDR2 YSYEKL.

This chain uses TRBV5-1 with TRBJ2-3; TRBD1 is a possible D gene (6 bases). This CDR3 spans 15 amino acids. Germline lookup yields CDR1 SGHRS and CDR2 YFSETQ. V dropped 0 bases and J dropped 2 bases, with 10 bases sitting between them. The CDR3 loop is CASSLGGQNTDTQYF. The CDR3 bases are TGCGCCAGCAGCTTGGGGGGGCAGAACACAGATACGCAGTATTTT.

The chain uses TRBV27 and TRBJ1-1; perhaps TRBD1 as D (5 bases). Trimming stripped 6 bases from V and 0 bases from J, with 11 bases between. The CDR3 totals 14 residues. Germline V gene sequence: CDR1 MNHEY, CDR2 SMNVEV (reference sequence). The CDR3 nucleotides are TGTGCCAGCAGACTGGACAATATGAACACTGAAGCTTTCTTT. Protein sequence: CASRLDNMNTEAFF.

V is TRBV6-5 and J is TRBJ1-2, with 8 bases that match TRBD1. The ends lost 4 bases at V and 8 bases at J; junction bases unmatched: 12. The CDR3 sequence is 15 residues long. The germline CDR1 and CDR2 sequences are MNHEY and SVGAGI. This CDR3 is CASSSLDRGHQGYTF. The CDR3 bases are TGTGCCAGCAGTTCGCTTGACAGGGGCCACCAGGGCTACACCTTC.

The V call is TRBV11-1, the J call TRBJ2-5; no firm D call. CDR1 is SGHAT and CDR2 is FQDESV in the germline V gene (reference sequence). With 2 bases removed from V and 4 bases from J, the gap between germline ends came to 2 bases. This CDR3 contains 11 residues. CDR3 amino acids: CASSLRETQYF. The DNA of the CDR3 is TGTGCCAGCAGCTTAAGAGAGACCCAGTACTTC. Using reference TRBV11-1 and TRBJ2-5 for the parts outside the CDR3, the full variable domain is EAEVAQSPRYKITEKSQAVAFWCDPISGHATLYWYRQILGQGPELLVQFQDESVVDDSQLPKDRFSAERLKGVDSTLKIQPAELGDSAMYLCASSLRETQYFGPGTRLLVL.

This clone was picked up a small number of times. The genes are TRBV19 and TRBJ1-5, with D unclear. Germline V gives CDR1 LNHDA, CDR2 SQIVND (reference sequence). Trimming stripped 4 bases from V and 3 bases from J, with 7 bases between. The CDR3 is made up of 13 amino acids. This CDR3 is CASSSRHNQPQHF. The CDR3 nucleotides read TGTGCCAGTAGTAGCAGGCACAATCAGCCCCAGCATTTT. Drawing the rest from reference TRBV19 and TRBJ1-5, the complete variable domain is DGGITQSPKYLFRKEGQNVTLSCEQNLNHDAMYWYRQDPGQGLRLIYYSQIVNDFQKGDIAEGYSVSREKKESFPLTVTSAQKNPTAFYLCASSSRHNQPQHFGDGTRLSIL.

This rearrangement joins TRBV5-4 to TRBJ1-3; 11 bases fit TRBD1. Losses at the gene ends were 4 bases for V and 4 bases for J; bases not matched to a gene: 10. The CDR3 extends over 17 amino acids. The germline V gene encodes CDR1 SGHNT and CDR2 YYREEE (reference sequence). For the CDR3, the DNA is TGTGCCAGCAGCGCCCGGACAGGGGGCGGTCGAGGAAACACCATATATTTT. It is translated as CASSARTGGGRGNTIYF.

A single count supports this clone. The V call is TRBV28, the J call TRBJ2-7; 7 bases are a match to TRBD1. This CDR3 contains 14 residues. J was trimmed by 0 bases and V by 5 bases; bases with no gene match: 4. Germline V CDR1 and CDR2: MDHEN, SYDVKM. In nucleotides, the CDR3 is TGTGCCAGCAGTACACAGGGGACCTCCTACGAGCAGTACTTC. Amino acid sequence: CASSTQGTSYEQYF.